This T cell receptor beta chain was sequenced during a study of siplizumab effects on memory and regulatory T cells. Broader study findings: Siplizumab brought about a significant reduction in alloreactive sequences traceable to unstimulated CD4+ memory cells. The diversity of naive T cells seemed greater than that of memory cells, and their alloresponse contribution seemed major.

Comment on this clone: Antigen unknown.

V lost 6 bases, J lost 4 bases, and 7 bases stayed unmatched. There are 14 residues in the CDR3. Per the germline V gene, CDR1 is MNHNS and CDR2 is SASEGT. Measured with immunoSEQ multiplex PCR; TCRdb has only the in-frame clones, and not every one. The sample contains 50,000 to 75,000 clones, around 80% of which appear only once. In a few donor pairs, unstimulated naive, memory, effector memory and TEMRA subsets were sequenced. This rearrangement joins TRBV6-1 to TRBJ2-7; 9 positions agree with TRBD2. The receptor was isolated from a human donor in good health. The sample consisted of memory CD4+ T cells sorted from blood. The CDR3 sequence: CASRPSGVLYEQYF. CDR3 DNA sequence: TGTGCCAGCAGGCCTAGCGGGGTGTTATACGAGCAGTACTTC.